The rows below give T cell receptor beta chains drawn from one sample of a study of blood T cell repertoires in COVID-19. The protocol was immunoSEQ multiplex PCR, while the TCRdb copy is restricted to in-frame clones and leaves out a portion. The data contain 300,000 to 450,000 clones, over 75% of them singletons. Sequencing used peripheral blood. These receptors all come from a young woman with COVID-19, enrolled during active disease. Both conserved end residues are part of each CDR3. The order of the fields is J gene, clone size, D gene, V gene, CDR3 DNA, CDR3 protein. The D gene is left open where the match is weak. Clone size is shown for a subset of rows, as once, few, many or a class of expanded clone.

TRBJ1-1 | once | TRBD1 | TRBV10-1 | TGCGCCAGCAGTTATGGGACAGCCACTGAAGCTTTCTTT | CASSYGTATEAFF
TRBJ2-7 | . | . | TRBV7-2 | TGTGCCAGCACGGCGGGTAGTAAGCAGTACTTC | CASTAGSKQYF
TRBJ1-5 | . | . | TRBV18 | TGTGCCAGCTCACCCGAGGGGGAGAGGTCTTGGCAGCCCCAGCATTTT | CASSPEGERSWQPQHF
TRBJ2-1 | . | TRBD2 | TRBV28 | TGTGCCAGCAGTCCCGGGACTAGCGGGAGGGAGCAGTTCTTC | CASSPGTSGREQFF
TRBJ1-1 | . | . | TRBV2 | TGTGCCAGCAGTGGGCAGGGTGTGAGCACTGAAGCTTTCTTT | CASSGQGVSTEAFF
TRBJ2-7 | . | . | TRBV5-5 | TGTGCCAGCAGCTTGGATCCTGCTACGTCCTACGAGCAGTACTTC | CASSLDPATSYEQYF
TRBJ2-1 | once | . | TRBV1 | TGCACCAGCAGCCACCCCCGGACAGGGGGTCAAAATGAGCAGTTCTTC | CTSSHPRTGGQNEQFF
TRBJ2-1 | once | . | TRBV3-1/TRBV3-2 | TGTGCCAGCAGCCAAGCCCGGGGGACGGAGCAGTTCTTC | CASSQARGTEQFF
TRBJ2-7 | . | . | TRBV20-1 | TGCAGTGCTAATCGAGAATACGAGCAGTACTTC | CSANREYEQYF
TRBJ2-7 | . | . | TRBV4-2 | TGTGCCAGCAGCCAAGTTTACGGCTCCTACGAGCAGTACTTC | CASSQVYGSYEQYF
TRBJ1-1 | . | TRBD1 | TRBV5-4 | TGTGCCAGCAGCGAGGACAGGGAGAACACTGAAGCTTTCTTT | CASSEDRENTEAFF
TRBJ1-2 | . | . | TRBV5-1 | TGCGCCAGCAGCTTGGTGGGCAGGGATAACTATGGCTACACCTTC | CASSLVGRDNYGYTF
TRBJ2-3 | . | TRBD2 | TRBV5-5 | TGTGCCAGCAGCTGGGCGGGAGGGCCCTCTGGGACAGATACGCAGTATTTT | CASSWAGGPSGTDTQYF
TRBJ2-7 | . | TRBD2 | TRBV4-1 | TGCGCCAGCAGCTCTAGCGGGAAGGGGAACGAGCAGTACTTC | CASSSSGKGNEQYF
TRBJ1-1 | . | . | TRBV9 | TGTGCCAGCAGCGTAGGTTCAGGGTCTGAAGCTTTCTTT | CASSVGSGSEAFF
TRBJ2-6 | . | . | TRBV3-1/TRBV3-2 | TGTGCCAGCAGCCGGCCCTCTGGGGCCAACGTCCTGACTTTC | CASSRPSGANVLTF
TRBJ2-1 | . | TRBD2 | TRBV6-2/TRBV6-3 | TGTGCCAGCAGCGCAGCGGGAGAGGAGACCTACAATGAGCAGTTCTTC | CASSAAGEETYNEQFF
TRBJ2-7 | . | . | TRBV28 | TGTGCCAGCAGTTCCCCGGACAGATACGAGCAGTACTTC | CASSSPDRYEQYF
TRBJ2-1 | . | . | TRBV5-4 | TGTGCCAGCAGCTTGTTTCCCGAGAATGAGCAGTTCTTC | CASSLFPENEQFF
TRBJ1-1 | once | TRBD1 | TRBV19 | TGTGCCAGTAGGAAACAGGGGGCTGAAACCATGAACACTGAAGCTTTCTTT | CASRKQGAETMNTEAFF
TRBJ2-7 | . | TRBD1 | TRBV6-2/TRBV6-3 | TGTGCCAGCAGTTTGGGACAGGGGCCCTACGAGCAGTACTTC | CASSLGQGPYEQYF
TRBJ2-2 | . | TRBD2 | TRBV19 | TGTGCCAGTACGCGAGAGCGGGAGATACCCGGGGAGCTGTTTTTT | CASTREREIPGELFF
TRBJ2-7 | . | . | TRBV5-1 | TGCGCCAGCAGCTTGGTGGCAGGGCAATCCTACGAGCAGTACTTC | CASSLVAGQSYEQYF
TRBJ2-7 | . | . | TRBV5-6 | TGTGCCAGCAGCCGTCGGGCGCGGAGGGTCTACGAGCAGTACTTC | CASSRRARRVYEQYF
TRBJ2-1 | . | . | TRBV4-3 | TGCGCCAGCAGCCAAGACGAAGCGGGTTTTTACAATGAGCAGTTCTTC | CASSQDEAGFYNEQFF
TRBJ2-7 | . | TRBD2 | TRBV5-5 | TGTGCCAGCAGCTTGGACGCAGCGGGAGGGCCATCCTACGAGCAGTACTTC | CASSLDAAGGPSYEQYF
TRBJ2-7 | . | TRBD1 | TRBV7-2 | TGTGCCAGCAGCTTACTCGGGGGACAGGGGATCTCCTACGAGCAGTACTTC | CASSLLGGQGISYEQYF
TRBJ2-1 | . | TRBD2 | TRBV6-6 | TGTGCCAGCCTTGGGGCTAGCGGGGAGACCTACAATGAGCAGTTCTTC | CASLGASGETYNEQFF
TRBJ1-4 | . | . | TRBV28 | TGTGCCAGCAGTGGGGGGGTCCCGCGGGGTAATGAAAAACTGTTTTTT | CASSGGVPRGNEKLFF
TRBJ2-3 | . | TRBD1 | TRBV18 | TGTGCCAGCTCACGGGACAGGGGGGCAGATACGCAGTATTTT | CASSRDRGADTQYF
TRBJ2-7 | . | TRBD1 | TRBV19 | TGTGCCAGTAACCCAACAGGGGGGACTCCCTACGAGCAGTACTTC | CASNPTGGTPYEQYF
TRBJ1-6 | . | . | TRBV6-2/TRBV6-3 | TGTGCCAGCAGTTACCCCGGACAAGGAGACAATTCACCCCTCCACTTT | CASSYPGQGDNSPLHF
TRBJ2-1 | . | TRBD1 | TRBV27 | TGTGCCAGCAGTTTCTCTCGGACAGGGAACTACAATGAGCAGTTCTTC | CASSFSRTGNYNEQFF
TRBJ2-1 | . | . | TRBV10-1 | TGCGCCAGCAGTGACTCTTCCAGGCAATCCAATGAGCAGTTCTTC | CASSDSSRQSNEQFF
TRBJ2-1 | . | . | TRBV28 | TGTGCCAGCAGTTTAAGCACGGCCTACAATGAGCAGTTCTTC | CASSLSTAYNEQFF
TRBJ2-3 | . | . | TRBV27 | TGTGCCAGCAGTTTACCGGGACTCACAGATACGCAGTATTTT | CASSLPGLTDTQYF